This TCR beta chain was recorded in a study of cytomegalovirus exposure and HLA in healthy donors. Notes on the study in general: Using a false discovery rate of 0.05, a later analysis showed that approximately 17,000 TCR beta sequences were associated with HLA alleles.

The CDR3 length is 16 residues. The junction had 1 base not matched to a gene; V was cut back by 6 bases and J by 0 bases. Germline lookup yields CDR1 ENHRY and CDR2 SYGVKD. 60 Vbeta and 13 Jbeta primers were used in PCR. Libraries were prepared by immunoSEQ multiplex PCR; TCRdb keeps only in-frame clonotypes and omits some of them. The sample lists 90,000 to 150,000 clones, more than 60% seen once, with approximately 4.1% in the top ten. Notes on this clone: What it recognizes is unknown.

V and J are TRBV10-3 and TRBJ2-1; TRBD2 matches 14 bases. The origin of this receptor is a woman between 40 and 50 years old in good health and CMV-seronegative. Sequencing used PBMCs. The DNA of the CDR3 is TGTGCCATCAGGGGACTAGCGGGGGACTCCTACAATGAGCAGTTCTTC. It specifies CAIRGLAGDSYNEQFF.